This T cell receptor (beta chain) came from a study of T-cell memory formation after mild COVID-19. This clonotype was counted between two and nine times. The CDR3 runs 15 residues. Germline CDR1 reads MNHEY; CDR2 reads SVGAGI. Trimming removed 2 bases from V and 4 bases from J, with 15 bases in between. TCRdb processed the 5' RACE reads anew with MiXCR; each CDR3 protein has one entry. The sample holds some 450,000 distinct CDR3 sequences, 20% seen once. Sequencing used PBMCs or a T cell subset sorted from them (not recorded which). The chain recombines TRBV6-5 with TRBJ2-7; TRBD2 is a possible D gene (5 bases). The sequence derives from an adult woman who had mild COVID-19 (a few samples of this study predate the infection). Cell type and time point are not known. The CDR3, as DNA: TGTGCCAGCAGTTACGGGCCCGACGGGGTTTACGAGCAGTACTTC. Residues: CASSYGPDGVYEQYF.